The source of this TCR beta chain is a study of blood T cell repertoires in COVID-19. Study overall: Italy, Spain and the United States were the sources of the convalescent and acute COVID-19 samples. Nucleic acid was either cDNA or gDNA, and it came from T cells, B-cell-depleted T cells, or PBMCs.

The CDR3 contains 15 residues. Assay used: immunoSEQ multiplex PCR; TCRdb lists only in-frame clones, some missing. The sample has around 60,000 clones; 74% are singletons. This chain joins TRBV21-1 and TRBJ2-1; TRBD2, the table's D call, lacks a check against the DNA. TRBV21-1 represents a pseudogene. Sequenced: peripheral blood. The sequence derives from a woman older than 75 with acute or convalescent COVID-19. CDR3 residues: CASSALAGAYNEQFF. The CDR3 nucleotides are TGTGCCAGCAGCGCCCTCGCGGGAGCCTACAATGAGCAGTTCTTC.